One and the same sample provided the 32 T cell receptor beta chains below, sequenced in a study of blood T cell repertoires in COVID-19 (dated by TCRdb to 2018 to 2021). Libraries came from the immunoSEQ multiplex PCR assay. Sourced from immuneACCESS, this table was stored by TCRdb with only in-frame sequences that have V and J called. A share of the clones is absent; for the studies checked, an unresolved V gene accounts for under half, and the remainder has no known explanation. Counted in this sample were tens of thousands of clones; roughly 84% of them appeared once. The ten top clones hold approximately 12% of the sample. The source material was peripheral blood. Source of these receptors: a human donor in a cohort sampled during active COVID-19.

The chain joins TRBV11-2 to TRBJ1-6, with TRBD1 matching over 7 bases. V trimming: 4 bases; J trimming: 5 bases; junction bases outside the gene matches: 5. The V gene's germline CDR1 is SGHAT and CDR2 FQNNGV. The CDR3 sequence is 15 residues long. CDR3 nucleotides: TGTGCCAGCAGCTACAGGGGTTCGCATAATTCACCCCTCCACTTT. Amino acid sequence: CASSYRGSHNSPLHF.

This clone showed up just once. The chain uses TRBV15 and TRBJ1-5; no reliable D call. Germline CDR1 and CDR2: LNHNV and YYDKDF (reference sequence). CDR3 length equals 14 residues. V gave up 7 bases and J gave up 0 bases, with 10 bases separating them. Here the CDR3 reads CATTFSLSNQPQHF. The CDR3 nucleotides are TGTGCCACCACGTTTTCCCTTAGCAATCAGCCCCAGCATTTT.

This clone was observed once. The genes are TRBV6-2 or TRBV6-3 and TRBJ2-1; D is perhaps TRBD2 (6 bases). The CDR3 runs to 14 residues. With 2 bases removed from V and 4 bases from J, the gap between germline ends came to 9 bases. CDR1 and CDR2 from the germline V gene are MNHEY and SVGEGT. CDR3 DNA sequence: TGTGCCAGCAGTTACCGGGCGGGGTACAATGAGCAGTTCTTC. Protein sequence: CASSYRAGYNEQFF.

The gene calls are TRBV27 and TRBJ2-2; TRBD1 might be the D (5 bases). The CDR3 spans 16 residues. The germline V and J ends were trimmed by 4 bases and 3 bases, with 15 bases remaining between them. Germline values: CDR1 MNHEY, CDR2 SMNVEV (reference sequence). The CDR3 sequence is CASSSWTREDTGELFF. Written as DNA, the CDR3 is TGTGCCAGCAGTTCATGGACAAGGGAAGACACCGGGGAGCTGTTTTTT.

The rearrangement links TRBV2 to TRBJ2-3, with a possible D match to TRBD1 (5 bases). The V end was cut by 7 bases, the J end by 2 bases, with 10 bases between. Germline-derived CDR1 and CDR2 are SNHLY and FYNNEI. The CDR3 has 13 residues. The CDR3 is CASNRQITDTQYF. CDR3 DNA: TGTGCCAGCAACCGACAGATCACAGATACGCAGTATTTT. Combining the CDR3 with reference TRBV2 and TRBJ2-3 gives the whole variable domain EPEVTQTPSHQVTQMGQEVILRCVPISNHLYFYWYRQILGQKVEFLVSFYNNEISEKSEIFDDQFSVERPDGSNFTLKIRSTKLEDSAMYFCASNRQITDTQYFGPGTRLTVL.

V usage is TRBV7-8 and J usage is TRBJ2-7; TRBD1 is a possible D gene (7 bases). Trimming removed 5 bases at V and 7 bases at J, with 21 bases between. CDR3 length equals 15 residues. Germline assignment: CDR1 SGHVS and CDR2 FQNEAQ. CDR3 loop: CASSPRRGQPGEQYF. The CDR3 DNA sequence: TGTGCCAGCAGCCCTCGGAGGGGGCAGCCAGGAGAGCAGTACTTC.

The gene calls are TRBV6-1 and TRBJ1-1; a possible D gene is TRBD1 (5 bases). The CDR3 spans 13 residues. Germline V gives CDR1 MNHNS, CDR2 SASEGT. V shed 2 bases and J shed 4 bases, with 8 bases lying between them. The DNA of the CDR3 is TGTGCCAGCAGTGAAATCCAGGGCACTGAAGCTTTCTTT. This gives the protein CASSEIQGTEAFF.

The rearrangement links TRBV5-8 to TRBJ1-2; a weak D match, TRBD1 (6 bases). This CDR3 is 15 amino acids long. CDR1 is SGHTS and CDR2 is YDEGEE in the germline V gene. V shed 5 bases and J shed 2 bases, with 16 bases lying between them. CDR3 DNA: TGTGCCAGCAGACTAACCGGGACACCGAACTATGGCTACACCTTC. Translating gives CASRLTGTPNYGYTF.

The chain combines TRBV10-3 with TRBJ2-1, with D maybe TRBD2 (5 bases). V lost 5 bases and J 6 bases, leaving 5 bases between the germline ends. The CDR3 extends over 11 amino acids. The germline gives CDR1 ENHRY, CDR2 SYGVKD. The CDR3 sequence: CAISRGNEQFF. CDR3 nucleotide sequence: TGTGCCATCAGTCGGGGCAATGAGCAGTTCTTC.

The gene calls are TRBV7-9 and TRBJ2-7; D is possibly TRBD2 (6 bases). V dropped 8 bases and J dropped 3 bases, with 14 bases sitting between them. CDR1 and CDR2 from the germline V gene are SEHNR and FQNEAQ (reference sequence). This CDR3 has 13 amino acids. The CDR3 DNA reads TGTGCCAGCGCTGGCCAGGGAGGCTACGAGCAGTACTTC. Its protein is CASAGQGGYEQYF.

The chain has TRBV10-3 and TRBJ1-1; no reliable D call. V dropped 7 bases and J dropped 2 bases, with 17 bases sitting between them. CDR1 is ENHRY, CDR2 SYGVKD, per germline. The CDR3 extends over 15 amino acids. The chain's CDR3 is CAIMPGEGKNTEAFF. DNA for the CDR3: TGTGCCATCATGCCCGGGGAGGGAAAAAACACTGAAGCTTTCTTT.

The V and J genes are TRBV28 and TRBJ1-1; D is ambiguous. Germline V gives CDR1 MDHEN, CDR2 SYDVKM. The CDR3 has 11 residues. V lost 4 bases, J lost 6 bases, and 6 bases lay in between. In DNA form, the CDR3 reads TGTGCCAGCAGTTCGGTTCCTGAAGCTTTCTTT. The encoded protein is CASSSVPEAFF. Variable domain in full (rest from reference TRBV28 and TRBJ1-1): DVKVTQSSRYLVKRTGEKVFLECVQDMDHENMFWYRQDPGLGLRLIYFSYDVKMKEKGDIPEGYSVSREKKERFSLILESASTNQTSMYLCASSSVPEAFFGQGTRLTVV.

This clone appeared once. The rearrangement links TRBV5-6 to TRBJ2-1, with D maybe TRBD1 (7 bases). Germline CDR1 reads SGHDT; CDR2 reads YYEEEE. The CDR3 contains 11 residues. Between the trimmed V and J ends, which lost 4 bases and 12 bases, there was a span of 11 bases. In DNA form, the CDR3 reads TGTGCCAGCAGCCGACAGGGAGGGCAGTTCTTC. Translation gives CASSRQGGQFF. The complete variable domain, with remaining parts taken from reference TRBV5-6 and TRBJ2-1, reads DAGVTQSPTHLIKTRGQQVTLRCSPKSGHDTVSWYQQALGQGPQFIFQYYEEEERQRGNFPDRFSGHQFPNYSSELNVNALLLGDSALYLCASSRQGGQFFGPGTRLTVL.

The rearrangement uses TRBV5-4 and TRBJ2-1; 10 bases align to TRBD2. Germline loops: CDR1 SGHNT, CDR2 YYREEE (reference sequence). With 4 bases clipped from V and 4 bases from J, the junction kept 8 bases outside the gene matches. The CDR3 loop spans 16 amino acids. The CDR3 is CASSPGLAGEYNEQFF. The CDR3 DNA reads as TGTGCCAGCAGCCCTGGTCTAGCGGGGGAGTACAATGAGCAGTTCTTC.

The chain uses TRBV11-2 and TRBJ2-7, with 9 bases lining up with TRBD1. V gave up 5 bases and J gave up 5 bases; unmatched junction bases: 10. Germline values: CDR1 SGHAT, CDR2 FQNNGV. This CDR3 has 15 residues. This CDR3 is CASSPGTGFSHEQYF. The CDR3 DNA reads TGTGCCAGCAGCCCAGGGACAGGGTTTTCCCACGAGCAGTACTTC.

The V call is TRBV2, the J call TRBJ1-5, with 8 positions matching TRBD1. The length of the CDR3 is 14 residues. Germline CDR1 reads SNHLY; CDR2 reads FYNNEI. Trimming at V came to 6 bases and at J to 7 bases, leaving 8 bases not matched to a gene. The CDR3 coding sequence is TGTGCCAGCAGCGGGACAGGAGGGGACCAGCCCCAGCATTTT. It translates to CASSGTGGDQPQHF. The full variable domain, in which reference TRBV2 and TRBJ1-5 provide the parts outside the CDR3, is EPEVTQTPSHQVTQMGQEVILRCVPISNHLYFYWYRQILGQKVEFLVSFYNNEISEKSEIFDDQFSVERPDGSNFTLKIRSTKLEDSAMYFCASSGTGGDQPQHFGDGTRLSIL.

The rearrangement links TRBV6-5 to TRBJ2-7; TRBD1 matches 7 bases. The germline V gene encodes CDR1 MNHEY and CDR2 SVGAGI. After removal of 5 bases from V and 4 bases from J, the junction contained 8 bases not matched to a gene. This CDR3 comprises 14 residues. DNA for the CDR3: TGTGCCAGCAGTCCAACAGGGGATCGGTACGAGCAGTACTTC. Translated: CASSPTGDRYEQYF.

The CDR3 reads CASSPTTIQTSGNTIYF. The CDR3 region has the DNA TGTGCCAGCTCACCAACTACGATCCAAACCTCTGGAAACACCATATATTTT. This chain connects TRBV18 to TRBJ1-3; D is unclear. The CDR3 extends over 17 amino acids. From germline, CDR1 is KGHSH and CDR2 LQKENI. V was cut by 2 bases and J by 0 bases, with 14 bases left in between.

The chain is built from TRBV5-4 and TRBJ1-4, with a weak D call TRBD1 (6 bases). Germline V gives CDR1 SGHNT, CDR2 YYREEE (reference sequence). The V end was cut by 2 bases, the J end by 8 bases, with 19 bases between. There are 16 residues in the CDR3. CDR3 in amino acids: CASSLGTLSGSEKLFF. In DNA form, the CDR3 reads TGTGCCAGCAGCTTAGGGACATTAAGCGGTAGCGAAAAACTGTTTTTT.

J is TRBJ1-3 and V is TRBV6-5; a weak D match, TRBD1 (6 bases). The CDR3 sequence is 14 residues long. The germline V gene encodes CDR1 MNHEY and CDR2 SVGAGI. The V gene lost 0 bases and the J gene lost 7 bases, with 10 bases spanning the gap. CDR3 sequence (DNA): TGTGCCAGCAGTTACTCACAGGGCGGGAACACCATATATTTT. It encodes CASSYSQGGNTIYF.

V and J are TRBV30 and TRBJ1-2, with D possibly matching TRBD1 (5 bases). Trimming took 3 bases from V and 5 from J, leaving 7 bases between them. Germline CDR1 and CDR2: GTSNPN and SVGIG (reference sequence). CDR3 length: 11 residues. This CDR3 is CAWRSGYGYTF. CDR3 coding DNA: TGTGCCTGGAGATCAGGGTATGGCTACACCTTC.

This clone was seen just once. The V and J genes are TRBV11-2 and TRBJ1-1; weak D call: TRBD1 (5 bases). This CDR3 contains 14 residues. The ends were cut back, 5 bases at V and 3 bases at J, with 13 bases in the middle. Germline V gene lookup returns CDR1 SGHAT and CDR2 FQNNGV. In DNA form, the CDR3 reads TGTGCCAGCAGCCTTGTACGGGGGGACACTGAAGCTTTCTTT. It codes for CASSLVRGDTEAFF.

This chain connects TRBV5-1 to TRBJ2-1, with 12 positions matching TRBD2. In germline, CDR1 is SGHRS, CDR2 YFSETQ. There are 16 residues in the CDR3. J gave up 4 bases and V 1 base, and 3 bases lay outside the gene matches. CDR3 residues: CASSLTSGRNYNEQFF. CDR3 DNA sequence: TGCGCCAGCAGCTTGACTAGCGGGAGGAATTACAATGAGCAGTTCTTC.

The chain couples TRBV2 to TRBJ1-6; 7 bases are a match to TRBD1. CDR1 is SNHLY, CDR2 FYNNEI, per germline. This CDR3 is built from 14 residues. J gave up 9 bases and V 2 bases, and 4 bases lay outside the gene matches. The CDR3 DNA follows: TGTGCCAGCAGTGAACAGGGGGTTAGTTCACCCCTCCACTTT. Translation gives CASSEQGVSSPLHF.

This rearrangement joins TRBV18 to TRBJ1-4; weak D call: TRBD1 (5 bases). The germline CDR1 and CDR2 sequences are KGHSH and LQKENI. V was clipped by 3 bases and J by 12 bases, with 11 bases between them. This CDR3 region has 12 residues. CDR3 protein: CASSPLGEELFF. Written as DNA, the CDR3 is TGTGCCAGCTCACCGCTGGGGGAGGAACTGTTTTTT.

The chain couples TRBV11-2 to TRBJ2-7, with 9 bases that match TRBD1. The CDR3 totals 15 residues. The V gene end was trimmed by 6 bases and the J gene end by 1 base; junction bases not matched to a gene: 7. Germline CDR1 SGHAT, CDR2 FQNNGV. The CDR3 region is CASSIDGTGSYEQYF. The CDR3 DNA reads TGTGCCAGCAGTATAGACGGGACAGGGTCCTACGAGCAGTACTTC.

V gene TRBV27 combines with J gene TRBJ2-5; TRBD1 aligns across 7 bases. CDR1 is MNHEY, CDR2 SMNVEV, per germline (reference sequence). The junction had 7 bases not matched to a gene; V was cut back by 5 bases and J by 7 bases. The CDR3 is made up of 13 amino acids. CDR3 sequence reads: CASSIDRVGTQYF. In DNA, the CDR3 is TGTGCCAGCAGTATCGACAGGGTGGGGACCCAGTACTTC.

The V gene is TRBV6-5, the J gene TRBJ1-5; D remains ambiguous. This CDR3 has 12 residues. CDR1 and CDR2 (germline): MNHEY, SVGAGI. Deletions cut 6 bases from V and 2 bases from J, with 5 bases between. Written as DNA, the CDR3 is TGTGCCAGCAGGGGAGGCAATCAGCCCCAGCATTTT. Its translation: CASRGGNQPQHF.

The V and J genes are TRBV7-2 and TRBJ2-5; D gene uncertain. The CDR3 extends over 14 amino acids. V lost 2 bases, J lost 1 base, and 8 bases lay in between. CDR1 is SGHTA, CDR2 FQGNSA, per germline. DNA for the CDR3: TGTGCCAGCAGCTTACCTCCTTTCCAAGAGACCCAGTACTTC. Encoded protein: CASSLPPFQETQYF.

This chain uses TRBV9 with TRBJ2-5, with D hard to call. The CDR3 is 14 amino acids. Germline V CDR1 and CDR2: SGDLS, YYNGEE. V lost 1 base and J lost 5, with 12 bases in between. Written as DNA, the CDR3 is TGTGCCAGCAGCGTAACTTCAGCGAGGGAGACCCAGTACTTC. Translating it yields CASSVTSARETQYF.

The chain couples TRBV7-3 to TRBJ2-2; D is undetermined. CDR1 and CDR2 (germline): SGHTA, FQGTGA. The CDR3 is 13 residues long. V shed 4 bases and J shed 5 bases, with 8 bases lying between them. The CDR3 DNA reads as TGTGCCAGCAGCTCCGAGATAACCGGGGAGCTGTTTTTT. It encodes CASSSEITGELFF.

This chain uses TRBV7-3 with TRBJ2-5; D call uncertain. The CDR3 is made up of 12 amino acids. Germline CDR1 and CDR2: SGHTA and FQGTGA. V lost 4 bases to trimming and J lost 2 bases, with 5 bases between them. CDR3 sequence reads: CASSSPQETQYF. The DNA of the CDR3 is TGTGCCAGCAGCTCCCCTCAAGAGACCCAGTACTTC.